Listed here are 17 T cell receptor beta chains from one sample, sequenced in a study of identical twins. One entry per CDR3 protein results from TCRdb running MiXCR on the 5' RACE reads. Of about 100,000 distinct CDR3 sequences in the sample, just under 6% were seen once. Sequenced input: memory T cells sorted from blood. Receptors originate from a woman aged 45-65 years in good health.

This clonotype was observed many times. This chain links TRBV29-1 with TRBJ2-3; 7 bases match TRBD1. V dropped 7 bases and J dropped 2; count of bases not matched to a gene: 6. This CDR3 is 13 amino acids long. CDR1 SQVTM and CDR2 ANQGSEA come from the germline V gene. The CDR3 coding sequence is TGCAGCGCTCGGGACAGATTCACAGATACGCAGTATTTT. It encodes CSARDRFTDTQYF.

Of note for this clonotype: With a much larger clone just one base away, this may be a read error. The chain joins TRBV4-2 to TRBJ2-7; TRBD2 agrees at 14 bases. Germline assignment: CDR1 LGHNA and CDR2 YNFKEQ. This CDR3 comprises 16 residues. CDR3 in DNA: TGTCCCAGCAGCCAAGGGACTAGCGGGAGTCGCAGCGAGCAGTACTTC. Residues: CPSSQGTSGSRSEQYF.

CDR3 in DNA: TGCGCCAGCAGCTTGGAAGTTAATCAGCCCCAGCATTTT. Its translation is CASSLEVNQPQHF. This chain uses TRBV5-1 with TRBJ1-5; D uncertain. The V end lost 0 bases, the J end lost 4 bases, and 5 bases lay between the germline ends. The CDR3 is 13 residues long. Germline assignment: CDR1 SGHRS and CDR2 YFSETQ.

This clonotype was observed at least ten times. The V and J genes are TRBV11-2 and TRBJ2-4; perhaps TRBD1 as D (6 bases). V was cut by 4 bases and J by 0 bases, with 13 bases left in between. Germline V CDR1 and CDR2: SGHAT, FQNNGV. CDR3 length: 16 amino acids. CDR3 sequence (DNA): TGTGCCAGCAGCTCAGACAGGTTACTAGCCAAAAACATTCAGTACTTC. This sequence encodes CASSSDRLLAKNIQYF.

This chain uses TRBV12-3 or TRBV12-4 with TRBJ2-3, with 15 bases identical to TRBD2. V was pared by 2 bases and J by 7 bases, with 7 bases of the junction left unmatched. The CDR3 has 17 residues. The CDR3 reads CASSLRGTSGRTNTQYF. CDR3 bases: TGTGCCAGCAGTTTAAGGGGGACTAGCGGGAGGACAAATACGCAGTATTTT.

This clonotype was detected only a few times. The chain carries TRBV20-1 and TRBJ1-4, with 9 bases lining up with TRBD1. Germline V gene lookup returns CDR1 DFQATT and CDR2 SNEGSKA (reference sequence). The CDR3 has 16 residues. The J segment lost 4 bases and the V segment lost 6 bases, leaving 12 bases of the junction unmatched. The CDR3 protein is CSAVKLTGGLNEKLFF. In DNA, the CDR3 is TGCAGTGCCGTTAAGCTCACAGGGGGCCTTAATGAAAAACTGTTTTTT.

This clonotype was detected many times. V is TRBV20-1 and J is TRBJ2-3, with D perhaps TRBD1 or TRBD2 (7 bases each). The CDR3 has 15 amino acids. The germline CDR1 and CDR2 sequences are DFQATT and SNEGSKA (reference sequence). V lost 0 bases to trimming and J lost 1 base, with 11 bases between them. This chain's CDR3 is CSARDQGGGTDTQYF. The CDR3 region has the DNA TGCAGTGCTAGAGATCAGGGGGGGGGCACAGATACGCAGTATTTT.

This clonotype was found many times. J is TRBJ2-5 and V is TRBV29-1, with 8 bases that match TRBD1. The CDR3 covers 11 residues. V dropped 7 bases and J dropped 5; count of bases not matched to a gene: 3. Germline V gives CDR1 SQVTM, CDR2 ANQGSEA. CDR3 coding DNA: TGCAGCGCGACAGGGGAGGAGACCCAGTACTTC. As protein: CSATGEETQYF.

Many counts were recorded for this clonotype. The chain recombines TRBV11-2 with TRBJ1-1, with D possibly matching TRBD1 (6 bases). This CDR3 contains 17 residues. V shed 2 bases and J shed 5 bases, with 21 bases lying between them. From germline, CDR1 is SGHAT and CDR2 FQNNGV. The CDR3 bases are TGTGCCAGCAGCTTATCACCGGACAGTCGGGCAAATACTGAAGCTTTCTTT. Its translation: CASSLSPDSRANTEAFF.

This clonotype has more than one count but fewer than ten. The chain employs TRBV11-2 and TRBJ2-1; D perhaps matches TRBD2 (6 bases). The CDR3 consists of 14 residues. Looked up from germline, CDR1 is SGHAT and CDR2 is FQNNGV. Trimming pared 5 bases from V and 5 bases from J, leaving 13 bases between. As DNA, the CDR3 is TGTGCCAGCAGCATTTTCCCGGGAGACAATGAGCAGTTCTTC. Residues: CASSIFPGDNEQFF.

V and J are TRBV7-9 and TRBJ2-7, with 9 nucleotides matching TRBD2. CDR3 size: 16 residues. CDR1 is SEHNR, CDR2 FQNEAQ, per germline (reference sequence). The V and J ends lost 5 bases and 1 base, in that order; junction bases with no gene match: 9. The CDR3 DNA reads TGTGCCAGCAGCCCTAGTTGGCTAGCGGGATCCTACGAGCAGTACTTC. Its protein product is CASSPSWLAGSYEQYF. The entire variable domain, with the rest obtained from reference TRBV7-9 and TRBJ2-7, is as follows: DTGVSQNPRHKITKRGQNVTFRCDPISEHNRLYWYRQTLGQGPEFLTYFQNEAQLEKSRLLSDRFSAERPKGSFSTLEIQRTEQGDSAMYLCASSPSWLAGSYEQYFGPGTRLTVT.

This clonotype was recorded a few times. V is TRBV7-8 and J is TRBJ2-5; no reliable D call. This CDR3 region has 12 residues. Germline assignment: CDR1 SGHVS and CDR2 FQNEAQ. Trimming removed 4 bases at V and 1 base at J, with 4 bases between. The CDR3 reads CASSSAQETQYF. Written as DNA, the CDR3 is TGTGCCAGCAGCTCCGCCCAAGAGACCCAGTACTTC.

This clonotype was found many times. The chain joins TRBV27 to TRBJ2-2; TRBD2 is a possible D gene (5 bases). The germline V and J ends were trimmed by 5 bases and 0 bases, with 16 bases remaining between them. The CDR3 length is 17 residues. Germline V CDR1 and CDR2: MNHEY, SMNVEV (reference sequence). This CDR3 is CASSPRLRASNTGELFF. The CDR3 DNA reads as TGTGCCAGCAGTCCCCGCTTGAGGGCCTCGAACACCGGGGAGCTGTTTTTT.

This clonotype has a count of ten or more. V gene TRBV7-3 combines with J gene TRBJ2-3, with D possibly matching TRBD2 (5 bases). Trimming took off 1 base at V and 6 bases at J, with 23 bases between the two ends. CDR3 length equals 18 residues. Germline V CDR1 and CDR2: SGHTA, FQGTGA. The CDR3: CASSLISRDGQAGDTQYF. CDR3 DNA: TGTGCCAGCAGCTTAATTTCCCGGGATGGGCAGGCCGGGGATACGCAGTATTTT.

As regards this clonotype: A much larger clonotype is one base distant, so this may be a read error. The genes are TRBV20-1 and TRBJ2-3, with 11 bases aligning to TRBD2. The CDR3 has 16 residues. Germline CDR1 reads DFQATT; CDR2 reads SNEGSKA (reference sequence). The CDR3 region is CSSRDQLAGEADTQYF. The CDR3 nucleotides are TGCAGTTCTAGGGATCAACTAGCGGGAGAGGCAGATACGCAGTATTTT.

This clonotype was seen many times. The genes are TRBV5-1 and TRBJ2-1; tentative D call: TRBD2 (6 bases). The CDR3 contains 15 residues. Trimming left V 4 bases short and J 2 bases short, with 13 bases between. CDR1 SGHRS and CDR2 YFSETQ come from the germline V gene. Here the CDR3 reads CASSPLGGTYNEQFF. CDR3 coding DNA: TGCGCCAGCAGCCCTTTGGGGGGTACCTACAATGAGCAGTTCTTC. Supplemented by reference TRBV5-1 and TRBJ2-1, the full variable domain reads KAGVTQTPRYLIKTRGQQVTLSCSPISGHRSVSWYQQTPGQGLQFLFEYFSETQRNKGNFPGRFSGRQFSNSRSEMNVSTLELGDSALYLCASSPLGGTYNEQFFGPGTRLTVL.

The V and J genes are TRBV7-9 and TRBJ2-5; D gene uncertain. V was clipped by 5 bases and J by 0 bases, with 13 bases between them. This CDR3 region has 15 residues. Germline CDR1 and CDR2: SEHNR and FQNEAQ (reference sequence). The CDR3 DNA follows: TGTGCCAGCAGCCCCCCAATGAGGTACCAAGAGACCCAGTACTTC. Translation gives CASSPPMRYQETQYF.